Below are 10 T cell receptor beta chains sequenced from a single sample in a study of CD8 T cells in Susac syndrome. Roughly 0.45 to 1 ug RNA was reverse transcribed with random hexamers. TCRdb re-called the immunoSEQ multiplex PCR reads through MiXCR, storing one row per CDR3 protein. This table has some 99,000 distinct CDR3 sequences, around 94% appearing once. The sequenced material came from CD4+ T cells from PBMCs. Receptors originate from a human donor with Susac syndrome.

The sample holds a few counts of this clonotype. The chain combines TRBV3-1 with TRBJ2-3; 8 nucleotides match TRBD2. Germline CDR1 LGHDT, CDR2 YNNKEL (reference sequence). The trim removed 6 bases at V and 6 bases at J, leaving 8 bases unmatched. This CDR3 region has 14 residues. CDR3 nucleotides: TGTGCCAGCAGTCCCGGACTAGCAGCCGATACGCAGTATTTT. It encodes CASSPGLAADTQYF.

This sequence joins TRBV5-1 and TRBJ2-1, with TRBD2 matching 10 bases. The CDR3 contains 15 residues. V lost 4 bases and J lost 7; bases outside the gene matches: 8. Germline assignment: CDR1 SGHRS and CDR2 YFSETQ. CDR3 coding DNA: TGCGCCAGCAGCAACAGCGGGGGGGCCGAAAATGAGCAGTTCTTC. Protein product: CASSNSGGAENEQFF.

V and J are TRBV7-6 and TRBJ2-3, with TRBD2 matching 13 bases. This CDR3 contains 16 residues. Germline V gives CDR1 SGHVS, CDR2 FNYEAQ. V dropped 5 bases and J dropped 6; count of bases not matched to a gene: 8. CDR3 loop: CASSPTSGGGTDTQYF. The CDR3 DNA reads as TGTGCCAGCAGCCCTACTAGCGGGGGGGGTACCGATACGCAGTATTTT.

This clonotype was seen once. The V and J genes are TRBV9 and TRBJ2-1, with 9 bases lining up with TRBD1. This CDR3 spans 15 amino acids. Germline loops: CDR1 SGDLS, CDR2 YYNGEE. J gave up 2 bases and V 3 bases, and 3 bases lay outside the gene matches. CDR3 sequence reads: CASSAGTGTYNEQFF. In DNA, the CDR3 is TGTGCCAGCAGCGCAGGGACAGGGACCTACAATGAGCAGTTCTTC.

In its sample, this clonotype was seen once. The J gene is TRBJ2-1, the V gene TRBV3-1; the D gene is possibly TRBD1 (5 bases). Trimming took 5 bases from V and 3 from J, leaving 17 bases between them. The CDR3 consists of 16 residues. Germline V lookup: CDR1 LGHDT, CDR2 YNNKEL (reference sequence). Written as DNA, the CDR3 is TGTGCCAGCAGCGATTCTGGCAGGACAAGCTACAATGAGCAGTTCTTC. This gives the protein CASSDSGRTSYNEQFF.

The chain combines TRBV20-1 with TRBJ2-1; D may be TRBD1 (6 bases). The V gene lost 0 bases and the J gene lost 1 base, with 10 bases spanning the gap. Germline V CDR1 and CDR2: DFQATT, SNEGSKA (reference sequence). The length of the CDR3 is 15 residues. CDR3 amino acids: CSARDLRGSYNEQFF. The CDR3 DNA reads as TGCAGTGCTAGAGATTTGAGGGGGTCCTACAATGAGCAGTTCTTC.

The chain combines TRBV20-1 with TRBJ1-4, with 7 bases that match TRBD1. V trimming: 3 bases; J trimming: 7 bases; junction bases outside the gene matches: 8. CDR1 DFQATT and CDR2 SNEGSKA come from the germline V gene (reference sequence). CDR3 length: 14 residues. CDR3: CSASSGGSGEKLFF. DNA for the CDR3: TGCAGTGCTAGCTCAGGGGGAAGTGGTGAAAAACTGTTTTTT.

The rearrangement uses TRBV15 and TRBJ2-2, with D unresolved. The V end was cut by 5 bases, the J end by 4 bases, with 14 bases between. This CDR3 has 15 residues. Germline loops: CDR1 LNHNV, CDR2 YYDKDF (reference sequence). The CDR3 loop is CATSRSRGSTGELFF. CDR3 sequence (DNA): TGTGCCACCAGCCGTAGTCGCGGAAGCACCGGGGAGCTGTTTTTT.

The chain has TRBV4-1 and TRBJ2-4; D gene ambiguous. Trimming left V 0 bases short and J 6 bases short, with 3 bases between. The CDR3 totals 12 residues. CDR1 is MGHRA, CDR2 YSYEKL, per germline. As DNA, the CDR3 is TGCGCCAGCAGCCAAGAGGCAAACATTCAGTACTTC. This gives the protein CASSQEANIQYF.

The genes are TRBV9 and TRBJ2-5; tentatively, D is TRBD1 or TRBD2 (5 bases each). Trimming removed 1 base from V and 5 bases from J, with 15 bases in between. CDR1 is SGDLS and CDR2 is YYNGEE in the germline V gene. This CDR3 has 15 amino acids. The CDR3 is CASSVLQGVRETQYF. CDR3 DNA: TGTGCCAGCAGCGTACTGCAGGGAGTGAGGGAGACCCAGTACTTC. Filled out from reference TRBV9 and TRBJ2-5, the complete variable domain reads DSGVTQTPKHLITATGQRVTLRCSPRSGDLSVYWYQQSLDQGLQFLIQYYNGEERAKGNILERFSAQQFPDLHSELNLSSLELGDSALYFCASSVLQGVRETQYFGPGTRLLVL.